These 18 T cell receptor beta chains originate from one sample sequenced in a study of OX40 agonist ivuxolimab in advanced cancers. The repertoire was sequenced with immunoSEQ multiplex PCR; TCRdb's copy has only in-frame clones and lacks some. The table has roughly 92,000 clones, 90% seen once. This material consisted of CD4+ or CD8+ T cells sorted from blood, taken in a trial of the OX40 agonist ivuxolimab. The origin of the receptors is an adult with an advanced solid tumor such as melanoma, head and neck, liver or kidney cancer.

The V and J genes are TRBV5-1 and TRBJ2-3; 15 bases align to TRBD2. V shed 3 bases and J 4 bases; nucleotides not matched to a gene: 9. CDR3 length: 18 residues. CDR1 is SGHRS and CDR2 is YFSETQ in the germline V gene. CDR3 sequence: CASSSGLAGGPVADTQYF. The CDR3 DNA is TGCGCCAGCAGCTCTGGACTAGCGGGGGGGCCGGTTGCAGATACGCAGTATTTT. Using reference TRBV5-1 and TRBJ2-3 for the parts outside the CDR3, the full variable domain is KAGVTQTPRYLIKTRGQQVTLSCSPISGHRSVSWYQQTPGQGLQFLFEYFSETQRNKGNFPGRFSGRQFSNSRSEMNVSTLELGDSALYLCASSSGLAGGPVADTQYFGPGTRLTVL.

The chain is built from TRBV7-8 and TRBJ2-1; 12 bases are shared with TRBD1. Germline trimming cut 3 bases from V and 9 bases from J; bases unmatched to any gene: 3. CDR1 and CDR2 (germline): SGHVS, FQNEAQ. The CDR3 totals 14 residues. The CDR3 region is CASSLGQGAGEQFF. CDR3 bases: TGTGCCAGCAGCTTGGGACAGGGGGCGGGTGAGCAGTTCTTC. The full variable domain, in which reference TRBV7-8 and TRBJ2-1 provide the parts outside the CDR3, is GAGVSQSPRYKVAKRGQDVALRCDPISGHVSLFWYQQALGQGPEFLTYFQNEAQLDKSGLPSDRFFAERPEGSVSTLKIQRTQQEDSAVYLCASSLGQGAGEQFFGPGTRLTVL.

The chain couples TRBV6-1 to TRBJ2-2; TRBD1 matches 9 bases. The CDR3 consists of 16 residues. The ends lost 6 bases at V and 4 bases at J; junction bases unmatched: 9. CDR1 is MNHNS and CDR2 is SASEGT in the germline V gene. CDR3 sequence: CASREQGAGGTGELFF. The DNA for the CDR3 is TGTGCCAGCAGGGAACAGGGGGCAGGTGGCACCGGGGAGCTGTTTTTT.

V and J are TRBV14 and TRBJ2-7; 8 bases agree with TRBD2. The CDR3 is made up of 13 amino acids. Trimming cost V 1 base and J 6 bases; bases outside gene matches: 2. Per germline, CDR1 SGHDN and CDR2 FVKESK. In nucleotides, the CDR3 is TGTGCCAGCAGCCAAGGACTAGCGCTCGAGCAGTACTTC. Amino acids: CASSQGLALEQYF.

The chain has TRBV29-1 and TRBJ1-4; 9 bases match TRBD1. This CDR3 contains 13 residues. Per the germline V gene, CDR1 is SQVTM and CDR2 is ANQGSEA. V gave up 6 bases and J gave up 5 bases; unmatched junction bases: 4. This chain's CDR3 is CSVPGQGNEKLFF. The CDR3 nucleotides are TGCAGCGTGCCTGGACAGGGGAATGAAAAACTGTTTTTT.

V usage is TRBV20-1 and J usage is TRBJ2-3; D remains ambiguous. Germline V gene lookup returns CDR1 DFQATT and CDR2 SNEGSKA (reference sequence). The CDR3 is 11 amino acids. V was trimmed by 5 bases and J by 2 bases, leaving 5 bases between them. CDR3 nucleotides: TGCAGTGCTGAGGCCACAGATACGCAGTATTTT. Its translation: CSAEATDTQYF.

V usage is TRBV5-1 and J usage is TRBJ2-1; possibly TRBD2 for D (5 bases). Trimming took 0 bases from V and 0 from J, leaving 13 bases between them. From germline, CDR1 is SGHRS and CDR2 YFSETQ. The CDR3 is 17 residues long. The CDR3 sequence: CASSLGGAASSYNEQFF. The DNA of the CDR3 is TGCGCCAGCAGCTTGGGGGGAGCGGCAAGCTCCTACAATGAGCAGTTCTTC. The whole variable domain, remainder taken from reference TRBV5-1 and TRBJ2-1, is KAGVTQTPRYLIKTRGQQVTLSCSPISGHRSVSWYQQTPGQGLQFLFEYFSETQRNKGNFPGRFSGRQFSNSRSEMNVSTLELGDSALYLCASSLGGAASSYNEQFFGPGTRLTVL.

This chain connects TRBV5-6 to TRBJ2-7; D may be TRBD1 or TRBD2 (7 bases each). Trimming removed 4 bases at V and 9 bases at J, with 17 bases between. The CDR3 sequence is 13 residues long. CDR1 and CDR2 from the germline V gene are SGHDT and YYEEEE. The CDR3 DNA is TGTGCCAGCAGCATCTCCCTCAGGGGGGGGCAGTACTTC. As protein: CASSISLRGGQYF. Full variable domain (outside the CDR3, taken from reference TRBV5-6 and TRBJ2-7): DAGVTQSPTHLIKTRGQQVTLRCSPKSGHDTVSWYQQALGQGPQFIFQYYEEEERQRGNFPDRFSGHQFPNYSSELNVNALLLGDSALYLCASSISLRGGQYFGPGTRLTVT.

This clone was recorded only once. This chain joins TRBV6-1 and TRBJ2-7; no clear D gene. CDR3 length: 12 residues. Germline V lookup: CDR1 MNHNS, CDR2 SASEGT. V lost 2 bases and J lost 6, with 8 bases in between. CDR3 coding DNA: TGTGCCAGCAGTGAAAGGTACCCCGAGCAGTACTTC. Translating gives CASSERYPEQYF.

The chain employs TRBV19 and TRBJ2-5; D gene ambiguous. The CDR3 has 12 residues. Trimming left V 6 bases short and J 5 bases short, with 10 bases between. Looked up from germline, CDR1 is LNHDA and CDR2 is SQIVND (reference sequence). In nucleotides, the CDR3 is TGTGCCAGTAGCTGGTCCGGCGAGACCCAGTACTTC. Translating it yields CASSWSGETQYF.

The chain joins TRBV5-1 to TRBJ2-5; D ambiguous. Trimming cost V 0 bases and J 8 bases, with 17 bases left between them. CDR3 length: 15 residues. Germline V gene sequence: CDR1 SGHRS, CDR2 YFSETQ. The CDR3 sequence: CASSLVAGKIDTQYF. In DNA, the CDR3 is TGCGCCAGCAGCTTGGTCGCAGGAAAAATTGATACCCAGTACTTC.

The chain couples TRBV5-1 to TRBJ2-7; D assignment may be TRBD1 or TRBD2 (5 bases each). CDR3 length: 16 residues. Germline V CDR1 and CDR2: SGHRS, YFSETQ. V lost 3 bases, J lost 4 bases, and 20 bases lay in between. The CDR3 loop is CASSSFGAGRAYEQYF. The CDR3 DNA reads TGCGCCAGCAGCTCCTTCGGGGCGGGTCGCGCTTACGAGCAGTACTTC.

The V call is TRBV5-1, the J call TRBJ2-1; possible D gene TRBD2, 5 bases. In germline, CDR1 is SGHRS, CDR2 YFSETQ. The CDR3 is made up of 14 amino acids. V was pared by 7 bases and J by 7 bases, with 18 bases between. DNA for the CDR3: TGCGCCAGCTCGGGATCAAGCTTAGGGAATGAGCAGTTCTTC. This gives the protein CASSGSSLGNEQFF. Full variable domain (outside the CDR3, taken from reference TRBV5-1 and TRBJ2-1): KAGVTQTPRYLIKTRGQQVTLSCSPISGHRSVSWYQQTPGQGLQFLFEYFSETQRNKGNFPGRFSGRQFSNSRSEMNVSTLELGDSALYLCASSGSSLGNEQFFGPGTRLTVL.

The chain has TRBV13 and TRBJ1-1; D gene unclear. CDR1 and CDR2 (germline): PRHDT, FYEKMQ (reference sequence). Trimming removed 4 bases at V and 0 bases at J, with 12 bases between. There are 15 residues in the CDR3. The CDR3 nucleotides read TGTGCCAGCAGCTCCATACAGCTCATGAACACTGAAGCTTTCTTT. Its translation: CASSSIQLMNTEAFF.

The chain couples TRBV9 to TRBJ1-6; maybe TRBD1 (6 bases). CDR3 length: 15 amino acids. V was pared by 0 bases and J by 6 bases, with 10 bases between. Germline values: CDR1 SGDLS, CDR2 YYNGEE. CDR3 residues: CASSVAAGVNSPLHF. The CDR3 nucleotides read TGTGCCAGCAGCGTAGCGGCAGGGGTTAATTCACCCCTCCACTTT. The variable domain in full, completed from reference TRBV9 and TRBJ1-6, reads DSGVTQTPKHLITATGQRVTLRCSPRSGDLSVYWYQQSLDQGLQFLIQYYNGEERAKGNILERFSAQQFPDLHSELNLSSLELGDSALYFCASSVAAGVNSPLHFGNGTRLTVT.

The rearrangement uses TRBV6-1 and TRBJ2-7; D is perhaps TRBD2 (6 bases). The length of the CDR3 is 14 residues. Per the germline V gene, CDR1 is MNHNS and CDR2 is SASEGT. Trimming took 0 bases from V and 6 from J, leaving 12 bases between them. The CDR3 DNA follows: TGTGCCAGCAGTGAAGCCGTGACGGGACTCGAGCAGTACTTC. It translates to CASSEAVTGLEQYF.

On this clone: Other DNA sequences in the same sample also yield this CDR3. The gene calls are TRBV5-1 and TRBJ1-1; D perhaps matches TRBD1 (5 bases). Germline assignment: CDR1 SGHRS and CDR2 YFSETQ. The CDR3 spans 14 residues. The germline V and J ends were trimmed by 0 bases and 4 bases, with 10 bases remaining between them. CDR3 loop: CASSLATGGTEAFF. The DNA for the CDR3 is TGCGCCAGCAGCTTGGCCACGGGGGGCACTGAAGCTTTCTTT.

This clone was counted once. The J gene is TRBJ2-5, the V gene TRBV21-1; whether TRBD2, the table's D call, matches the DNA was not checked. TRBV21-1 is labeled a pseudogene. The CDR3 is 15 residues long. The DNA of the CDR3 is TGTGCCAGCAGCAGCGGTAAGCGGGAGATGGAGACCCAGTACTTC. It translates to CASSSGKREMETQYF.